Each of the 22 T cell receptor beta chains below was sequenced from the same sample in a study of OX40 agonist ivuxolimab in advanced cancers. Library preparation employed the immunoSEQ multiplex PCR assay. The table was pulled from immuneACCESS by TCRdb, which kept in-frame rearrangements only. Such tables lose some clones; where checked, under half of the loss comes from unresolved V genes, and the rest has no known cause. This sample gives under 25,000 clones in total; 84% of them show up just once. 20% to 30% of the sample rests with the top ten. The sequences come from CD4+ or CD8+ T cells sorted from blood, collected in a trial of the OX40 agonist ivuxolimab. The receptor set was obtained from an adult with an advanced solid tumor such as melanoma, head and neck, liver or kidney cancer.

This clone is medium-sized within its sample. The J gene is TRBJ2-3, the V gene TRBV4-1; no clear D. Trimming shortened V by 4 bases and J by 2 bases, and 10 bases separated the two germline ends. The CDR3 is made up of 14 amino acids. Germline CDR1 MGHRA, CDR2 YSYEKL. DNA of the CDR3: TGCGCCAGCAGCCTCCACACCTTCACAGATACGCAGTATTTT. Protein sequence: CASSLHTFTDTQYF.

The chain links TRBV4-1 to TRBJ2-7; unclear D gene. Deletions cut 3 bases from V and 3 bases from J, with 9 bases between. The CDR3 length is 13 residues. Germline V CDR1 and CDR2: MGHRA, YSYEKL. Written as DNA, the CDR3 is TGCGCCAGCAGCCACTCTGGGGACTACGAGCAGTACTTC. This translates into CASSHSGDYEQYF.

The CDR3 DNA reads as TGTGCCAGCAGTGAAGGCGAGCGGGGCTCCTACGAGCAGTACTTC. Protein sequence: CASSEGERGSYEQYF. The chain links TRBV25-1 to TRBJ2-7, with 7 bases identical to TRBD2. After removal of 2 bases from V and 0 bases from J, the junction contained 4 bases not matched to a gene. The CDR3 is 15 amino acids. CDR1 and CDR2 from the germline V gene are MGHDK and SYGVNS.

J is TRBJ2-1 and V is TRBV19, with D maybe TRBD1 (6 bases). The V gene's germline CDR1 is LNHDA and CDR2 SQIVND (reference sequence). The CDR3 is 13 residues long. V was trimmed by 3 bases and J by 7 bases, leaving 10 bases between them. CDR3 sequence: CASSILGANEQFF. In DNA form, the CDR3 reads TGTGCCAGTAGTATCCTGGGGGCAAATGAGCAGTTCTTC. Variable domain in full (rest from reference TRBV19 and TRBJ2-1): DGGITQSPKYLFRKEGQNVTLSCEQNLNHDAMYWYRQDPGQGLRLIYYSQIVNDFQKGDIAEGYSVSREKKESFPLTVTSAQKNPTAFYLCASSILGANEQFFGPGTRLTVL.

The chain uses TRBV4-1 and TRBJ1-3, with D hard to call. Germline V CDR1 and CDR2: MGHRA, YSYEKL. V dropped 0 bases and J dropped 6 bases, with 3 bases sitting between them. The CDR3 length is 12 residues. The CDR3 coding sequence is TGCGCCAGCAGCCAAGATAAAAACACCATATATTTT. Residues: CASSQDKNTIYF.

This chain connects TRBV28 to TRBJ2-1, with TRBD2 identical over 13 bases. Germline CDR1 MDHEN, CDR2 SYDVKM. J was trimmed by 0 bases and V by 6 bases; bases with no gene match: 8. The length of the CDR3 is 18 residues. The CDR3 here is CASSRTSGSLGSYNEQFF. The CDR3 DNA reads as TGTGCCAGCAGCCGGACTAGCGGGAGCCTCGGCTCCTACAATGAGCAGTTCTTC. Together with reference TRBV28 and TRBJ2-1, the CDR3 gives the full variable domain: DVKVTQSSRYLVKRTGEKVFLECVQDMDHENMFWYRQDPGLGLRLIYFSYDVKMKEKGDIPEGYSVSREKKERFSLILESASTNQTSMYLCASSRTSGSLGSYNEQFFGPGTRLTVL.

In its sample, this clone was seen once. The chain links TRBV4-1 to TRBJ2-3; 7 bases are a match to TRBD1. The CDR3 contains 15 residues. Germline V gives CDR1 MGHRA, CDR2 YSYEKL. The V gene end was trimmed by 0 bases and the J gene end by 0 bases; junction bases not matched to a gene: 0. Here the CDR3 DNA reads TGCGCCAGCAGCCAAGAGGGACAGAGCACAGATACGCAGTATTTT. This sequence encodes CASSQEGQSTDTQYF.

The rearrangement links TRBV11-2 to TRBJ1-3, with D possibly matching TRBD1 (6 bases). The length of the CDR3 is 18 residues. The germline V gene has CDR1 SGHAT and CDR2 FQNNGV. With 5 bases removed from V and 0 bases from J, the gap between germline ends came to 20 bases. This chain's CDR3 is CASSVKPGDFHSGNTIYF. In DNA, the CDR3 is TGTGCCAGCAGCGTGAAACCAGGGGACTTTCACTCTGGAAACACCATATATTTT.

The chain combines TRBV4-1 with TRBJ2-1; TRBD2 agrees at 7 bases. CDR3 size: 15 residues. Per germline, CDR1 MGHRA and CDR2 YSYEKL. After removal of 1 base from V and 7 bases from J, the junction contained 7 bases not matched to a gene. The chain's CDR3 is CASSQASGIGNEQFF. DNA for the CDR3: TGCGCCAGCAGCCAAGCGAGCGGGATTGGGAATGAGCAGTTCTTC.

The chain uses TRBV28 and TRBJ1-2, with D possibly TRBD1 on 5 matching bases. The CDR3 loop spans 12 amino acids. Per germline, CDR1 MDHEN and CDR2 SYDVKM. V lost 7 bases and J lost 2, with 8 bases in between. DNA for the CDR3: TGTGCCAGCACCGGGGGAAACTATGGCTACACCTTC. This encodes CASTGGNYGYTF.

Note on this clone: One end of the junction does not line up with germline, which may come from a read error. The chain links TRBV7-7 to TRBJ2-3; D not resolved. In germline, CDR1 is SSHAT, CDR2 FNYEAQ (reference sequence). There are 13 residues in the CDR3. The CDR3 DNA reads as TGTGCTAGCAGCCCGGACGGCACAGATACGCAGTATTTT. It specifies CASSPDGTDTQYF.

The V call is TRBV4-1, the J call TRBJ2-3; TRBD2 matches 12 bases. Germline V lookup: CDR1 MGHRA, CDR2 YSYEKL. The CDR3 spans 18 residues. V was clipped by 0 bases and J by 10 bases; unmatched bases: 14. CDR3 bases: TGCGCCAGCAGCCAAGATCGGGGACTAGCGGGCGTAAGGGTGGCGCAGTATTTT. Translating gives CASSQDRGLAGVRVAQYF.

The chain combines TRBV4-1 with TRBJ2-1, with D perhaps assigned TRBD1 or TRBD2 (5 bases each). The CDR3 has 13 amino acids. CDR1 and CDR2 from the germline V gene are MGHRA and YSYEKL. Trimming left V 2 bases short and J 12 bases short, with 14 bases between. The CDR3 nucleotides are TGCGCCAGCAGCCAAAGGCCGGGACCTGGGCAGTTCTTC. Its translation: CASSQRPGPGQFF.

The chain has TRBV9 and TRBJ1-1, with TRBD1 identical over 8 bases. CDR3 size: 11 residues. The J segment lost 10 bases and the V segment lost 4 bases, leaving 3 bases of the junction unmatched. CDR1 is SGDLS and CDR2 is YYNGEE in the germline V gene. This CDR3 is CASSSGGRAFF. The CDR3, as DNA: TGTGCCAGCAGCTCAGGGGGCAGAGCTTTCTTT.

The chain couples TRBV10-1 to TRBJ2-7, with 9 bases lining up with TRBD2. Trimming took 7 bases from V and 0 from J; bases not matched to a gene: 7. CDR3 length: 15 residues. Germline-derived CDR1 and CDR2 are WNHNN and SYGVQD (reference sequence). The CDR3 is CASNKAGGPSYEQYF. The CDR3 DNA is TGCGCCAGCAATAAAGCGGGAGGCCCCTCCTACGAGCAGTACTTC.

This chain links TRBV4-1 with TRBJ2-7; 9 nucleotides align to TRBD1. V trimming: 4 bases; J trimming: 2 bases; junction bases outside the gene matches: 3. Germline V CDR1 and CDR2: MGHRA, YSYEKL. CDR3 length equals 14 residues. The CDR3 DNA is TGCGCCAGCAGCCTCGGGACAGGGACCTACGAGCAGTACTTC. It specifies CASSLGTGTYEQYF.

V usage is TRBV28 and J usage is TRBJ1-1, with TRBD1 matching 7 bases. Germline lookup yields CDR1 MDHEN and CDR2 SYDVKM. Trimming cost V 5 bases and J 3 bases; bases outside gene matches: 9. This CDR3 has 15 amino acids. CDR3 sequence (DNA): TGTGCCAGCAGTACCCGACAGGGCCGGTACACTGAAGCTTTCTTT. It specifies CASSTRQGRYTEAFF.

This chain links TRBV7-3 with TRBJ2-1; D is unresolved. Trimming stripped 0 bases from V and 4 bases from J, with 13 bases between. CDR3 length equals 16 residues. Germline V CDR1 and CDR2: SGHTA, FQGTGA. DNA for the CDR3: TGTGCCAGCAGCTTAACGGCCCAGCCCGGGTACAATGAGCAGTTCTTC. Encoded protein: CASSLTAQPGYNEQFF.

This clone came up once. The rearrangement uses TRBV14 and TRBJ1-1; the match to TRBD1 covers 8 bases. V gave up 1 base and J gave up 6 bases; unmatched junction bases: 10. Per the germline V gene, CDR1 is SGHDN and CDR2 is FVKESK. The CDR3 contains 16 residues. CDR3 amino acids: CASSQAWGRGPAEAFF. The CDR3 region has the DNA TGTGCCAGCAGCCAAGCTTGGGGCAGGGGGCCTGCTGAAGCTTTCTTT. The complete variable domain, with remaining parts taken from reference TRBV14 and TRBJ1-1, reads EAGVTQFPSHSVIEKGQTVTLRCDPISGHDNLYWYRRVMGKEIKFLLHFVKESKQDESGMPNNRFLAERTGGTYSTLKVQPAELEDSGVYFCASSQAWGRGPAEAFFGQGTRLTVV.

The chain carries TRBV5-1 and TRBJ1-2, with 9 bases fitting TRBD1. Germline values: CDR1 SGHRS, CDR2 YFSETQ. V was clipped by 5 bases and J by 6 bases; unmatched bases: 11. This CDR3 comprises 15 residues. The CDR3 loop is CASRDRGRLSDGYTF. The DNA of the CDR3 is TGCGCCAGCAGGGACAGGGGCCGTTTGTCGGATGGCTACACCTTC.

The chain has TRBV13 and TRBJ2-7; TRBD2 matches 7 bases. The CDR3 spans 15 residues. Germline CDR1 is PRHDT and CDR2 is FYEKMQ (reference sequence). V was clipped by 2 bases and J by 0 bases; unmatched bases: 4. The CDR3 loop reads CASSLTSVSSYEQYF. The CDR3 DNA follows: TGTGCCAGCAGCTTAACTAGCGTGAGCTCCTACGAGCAGTACTTC.

This chain connects TRBV19 to TRBJ1-1; D remains unclear. Germline V gives CDR1 LNHDA, CDR2 SQIVND (reference sequence). The V end was cut by 5 bases, the J end by 3 bases, with 13 bases between. The CDR3 has 14 amino acids. The CDR3 nucleotides read TGTGCCAGTAGTGTCATGGCCTGGGACACTGAAGCTTTCTTT. This encodes CASSVMAWDTEAFF. The full variable domain, with the rest looked up from reference TRBV19 and TRBJ1-1, is DGGITQSPKYLFRKEGQNVTLSCEQNLNHDAMYWYRQDPGQGLRLIYYSQIVNDFQKGDIAEGYSVSREKKESFPLTVTSAQKNPTAFYLCASSVMAWDTEAFFGQGTRLTVV.